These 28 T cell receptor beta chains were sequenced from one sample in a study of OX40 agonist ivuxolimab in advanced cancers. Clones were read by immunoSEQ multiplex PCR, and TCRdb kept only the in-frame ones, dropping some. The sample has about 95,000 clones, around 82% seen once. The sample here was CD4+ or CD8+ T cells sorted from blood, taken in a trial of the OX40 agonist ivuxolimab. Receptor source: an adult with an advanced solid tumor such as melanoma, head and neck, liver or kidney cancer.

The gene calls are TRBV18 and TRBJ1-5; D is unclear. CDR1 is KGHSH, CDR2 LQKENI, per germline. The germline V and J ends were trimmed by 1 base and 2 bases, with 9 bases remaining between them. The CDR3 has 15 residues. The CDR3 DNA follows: TGTGCCAGCTCACCACACCCAGGTGGCAATCAGCCCCAGCATTTT. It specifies CASSPHPGGNQPQHF.

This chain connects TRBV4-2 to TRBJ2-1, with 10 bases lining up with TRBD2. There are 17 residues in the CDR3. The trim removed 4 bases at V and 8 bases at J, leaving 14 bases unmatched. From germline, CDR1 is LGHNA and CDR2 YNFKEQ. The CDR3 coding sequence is TGTGCCAGCAGCCCCAACAGAGATAGCGGGAGGCTTGATGAGCAGTTCTTC. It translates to CASSPNRDSGRLDEQFF.

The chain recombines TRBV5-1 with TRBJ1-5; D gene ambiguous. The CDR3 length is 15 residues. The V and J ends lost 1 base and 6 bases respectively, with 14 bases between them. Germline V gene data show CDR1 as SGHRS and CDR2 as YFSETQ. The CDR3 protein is CASSLWAGSGQPQHF. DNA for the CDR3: TGCGCCAGCAGCTTGTGGGCTGGGTCCGGTCAGCCCCAGCATTTT.

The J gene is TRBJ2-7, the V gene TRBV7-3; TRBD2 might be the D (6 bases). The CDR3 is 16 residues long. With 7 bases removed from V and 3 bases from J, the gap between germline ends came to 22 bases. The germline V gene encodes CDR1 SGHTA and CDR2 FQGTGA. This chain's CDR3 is CASIHRWGEEDYEQYF. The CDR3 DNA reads TGTGCCAGCATCCACCGGTGGGGGGAGGAGGACTACGAGCAGTACTTC.

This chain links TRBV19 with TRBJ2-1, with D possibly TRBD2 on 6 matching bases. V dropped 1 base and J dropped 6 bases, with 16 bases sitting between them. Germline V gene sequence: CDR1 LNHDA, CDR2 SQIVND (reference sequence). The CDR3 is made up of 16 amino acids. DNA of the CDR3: TGTGCCAGTAGTATAGTCGAAACGGGAGCCCTCAATGAGCAGTTCTTC. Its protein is CASSIVETGALNEQFF.

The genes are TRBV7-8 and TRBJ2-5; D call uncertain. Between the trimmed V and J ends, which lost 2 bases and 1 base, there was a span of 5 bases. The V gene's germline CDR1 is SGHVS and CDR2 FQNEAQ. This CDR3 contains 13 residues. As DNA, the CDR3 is TGTGCCAGCAGCTTAAACCGCCAAGAGACCCAGTACTTC. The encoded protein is CASSLNRQETQYF.

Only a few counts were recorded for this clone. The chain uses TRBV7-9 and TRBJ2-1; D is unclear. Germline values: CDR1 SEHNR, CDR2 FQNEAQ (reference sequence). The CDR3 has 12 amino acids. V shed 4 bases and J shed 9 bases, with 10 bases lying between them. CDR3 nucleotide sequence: TGTGCCAGCAGCTACGATCTGGGTGAGCAGTTCTTC. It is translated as CASSYDLGEQFF.

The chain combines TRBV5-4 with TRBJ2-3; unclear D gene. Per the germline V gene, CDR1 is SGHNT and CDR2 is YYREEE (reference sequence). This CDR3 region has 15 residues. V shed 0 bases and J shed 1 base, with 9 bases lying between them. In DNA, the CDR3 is TGTGCCAGCAGCTTGGGCGAGGTTGGCACAGATACGCAGTATTTT. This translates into CASSLGEVGTDTQYF.

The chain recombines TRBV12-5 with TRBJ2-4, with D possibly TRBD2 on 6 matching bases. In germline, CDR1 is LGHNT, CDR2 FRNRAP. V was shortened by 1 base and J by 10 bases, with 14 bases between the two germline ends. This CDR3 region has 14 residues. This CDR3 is CASGLGGGMEIQYF. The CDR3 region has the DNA TGTGCTAGTGGTTTGGGCGGCGGGATGGAGATTCAGTACTTC.

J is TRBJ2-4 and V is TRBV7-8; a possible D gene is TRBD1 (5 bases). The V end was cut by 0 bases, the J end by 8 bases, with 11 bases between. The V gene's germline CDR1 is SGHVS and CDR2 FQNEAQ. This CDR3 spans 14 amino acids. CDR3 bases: TGTGCCAGCAGCTTAGCGGCAGGGAAGGACATTCAGTACTTC. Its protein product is CASSLAAGKDIQYF.

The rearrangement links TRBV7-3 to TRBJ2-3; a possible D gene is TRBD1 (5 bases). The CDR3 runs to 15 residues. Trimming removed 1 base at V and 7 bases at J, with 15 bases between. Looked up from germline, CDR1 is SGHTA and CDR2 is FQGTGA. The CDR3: CASSLKQDRGYTQYF. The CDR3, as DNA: TGTGCCAGCAGCTTAAAACAGGATAGGGGTTATACGCAGTATTTT.

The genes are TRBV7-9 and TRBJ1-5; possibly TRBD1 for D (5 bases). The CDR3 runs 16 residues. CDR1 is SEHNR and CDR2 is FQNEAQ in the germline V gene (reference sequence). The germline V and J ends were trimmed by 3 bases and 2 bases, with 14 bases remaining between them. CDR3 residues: CASSFGEGLRNQPQHF. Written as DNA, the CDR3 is TGTGCCAGCAGCTTCGGCGAGGGACTCCGCAATCAGCCCCAGCATTTT.

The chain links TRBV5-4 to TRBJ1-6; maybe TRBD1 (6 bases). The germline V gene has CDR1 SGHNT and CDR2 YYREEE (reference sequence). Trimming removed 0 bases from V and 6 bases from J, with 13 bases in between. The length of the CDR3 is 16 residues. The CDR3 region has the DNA TGTGCCAGCAGCTTGGGTGAGACAGGATTTAATTCACCCCTCCACTTT. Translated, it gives CASSLGETGFNSPLHF.

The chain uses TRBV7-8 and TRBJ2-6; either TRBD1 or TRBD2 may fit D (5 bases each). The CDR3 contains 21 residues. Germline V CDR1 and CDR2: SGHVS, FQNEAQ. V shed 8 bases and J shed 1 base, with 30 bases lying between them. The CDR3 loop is CASRRDVGRAKSASGANVLTF. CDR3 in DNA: TGTGCCAGCCGAAGGGACGTCGGACGGGCCAAAAGTGCGTCTGGGGCCAACGTCCTGACTTTC.

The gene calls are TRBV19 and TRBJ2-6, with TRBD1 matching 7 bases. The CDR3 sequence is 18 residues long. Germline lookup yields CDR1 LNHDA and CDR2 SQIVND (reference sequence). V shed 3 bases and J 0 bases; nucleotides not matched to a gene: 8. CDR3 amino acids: CASSINRGGFSGANVLTF. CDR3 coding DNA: TGTGCCAGTAGTATTAACAGGGGCGGGTTCTCTGGGGCCAACGTCCTGACTTTC.

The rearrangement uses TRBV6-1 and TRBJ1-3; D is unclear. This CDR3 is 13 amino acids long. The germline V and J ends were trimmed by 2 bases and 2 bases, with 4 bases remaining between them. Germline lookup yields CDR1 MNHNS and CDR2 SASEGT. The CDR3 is CASSESPGNTIYF. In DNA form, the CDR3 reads TGTGCCAGCAGTGAATCCCCTGGAAACACCATATATTTT.

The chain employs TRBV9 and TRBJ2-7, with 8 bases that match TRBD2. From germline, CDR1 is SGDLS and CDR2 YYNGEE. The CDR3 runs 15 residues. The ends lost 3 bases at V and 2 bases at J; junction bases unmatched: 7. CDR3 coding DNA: TGTGCCAGCAGCGACCCCGGGAGGGACCCCTACGAGCAGTACTTC. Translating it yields CASSDPGRDPYEQYF.

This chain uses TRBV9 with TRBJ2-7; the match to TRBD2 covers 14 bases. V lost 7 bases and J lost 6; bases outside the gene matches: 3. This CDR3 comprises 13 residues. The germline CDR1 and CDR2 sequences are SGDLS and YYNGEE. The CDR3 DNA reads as TGTGCCAGCGAAGGACTAGCGGGAGGCGAGCAGTACTTC. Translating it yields CASEGLAGGEQYF.

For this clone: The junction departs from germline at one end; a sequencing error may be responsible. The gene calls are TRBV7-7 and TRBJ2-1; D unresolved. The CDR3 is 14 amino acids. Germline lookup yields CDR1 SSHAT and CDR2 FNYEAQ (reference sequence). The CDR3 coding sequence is TGTGCTAGCAGCTTAGCAACCGTTTCCAATGAGCAGTTCTTC. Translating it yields CASSLATVSNEQFF.

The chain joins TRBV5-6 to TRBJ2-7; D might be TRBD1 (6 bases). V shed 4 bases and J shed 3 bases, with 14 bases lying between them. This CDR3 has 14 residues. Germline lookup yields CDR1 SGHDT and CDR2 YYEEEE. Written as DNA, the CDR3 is TGTGCCAGCAGCACAGGGAGCTGGATCTACGAGCAGTACTTC. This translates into CASSTGSWIYEQYF.

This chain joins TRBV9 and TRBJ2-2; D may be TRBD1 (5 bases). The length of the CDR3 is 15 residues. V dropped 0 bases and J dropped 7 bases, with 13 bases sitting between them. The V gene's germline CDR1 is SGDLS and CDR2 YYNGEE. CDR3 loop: CASSVGGRQYGELFF. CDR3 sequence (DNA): TGTGCCAGCAGCGTAGGGGGTCGACAGTACGGGGAGCTGTTTTTT.

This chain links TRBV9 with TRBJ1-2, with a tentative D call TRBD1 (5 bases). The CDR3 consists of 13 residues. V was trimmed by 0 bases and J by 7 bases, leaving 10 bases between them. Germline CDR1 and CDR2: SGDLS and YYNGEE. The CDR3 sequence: CASSVEGTPGYTF. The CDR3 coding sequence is TGTGCCAGCAGCGTAGAGGGGACTCCTGGCTACACCTTC. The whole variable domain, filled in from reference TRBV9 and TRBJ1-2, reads DSGVTQTPKHLITATGQRVTLRCSPRSGDLSVYWYQQSLDQGLQFLIQYYNGEERAKGNILERFSAQQFPDLHSELNLSSLELGDSALYFCASSVEGTPGYTFGSGTRLTVV.

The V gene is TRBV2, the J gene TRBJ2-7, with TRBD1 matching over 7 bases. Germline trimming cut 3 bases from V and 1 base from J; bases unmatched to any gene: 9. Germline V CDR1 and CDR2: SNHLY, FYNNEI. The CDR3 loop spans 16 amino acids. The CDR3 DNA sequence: TGTGCCAGCAGTGACCCCGACAGGGCGACTTCCTACGAGCAGTACTTC. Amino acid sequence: CASSDPDRATSYEQYF.

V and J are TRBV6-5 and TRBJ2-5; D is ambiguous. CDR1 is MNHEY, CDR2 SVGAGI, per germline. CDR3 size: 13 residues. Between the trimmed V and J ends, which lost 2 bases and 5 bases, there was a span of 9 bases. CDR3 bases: TGTGCCAGCAGTTACACGTCGTGGGAGACCCAGTACTTC. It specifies CASSYTSWETQYF.

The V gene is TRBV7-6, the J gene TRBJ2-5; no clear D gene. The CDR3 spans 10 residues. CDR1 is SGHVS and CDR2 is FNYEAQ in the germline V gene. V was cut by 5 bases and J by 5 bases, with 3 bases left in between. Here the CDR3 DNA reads TGTGCCAGCAGCGGTGAGACCCAGTACTTC. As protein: CASSGETQYF.

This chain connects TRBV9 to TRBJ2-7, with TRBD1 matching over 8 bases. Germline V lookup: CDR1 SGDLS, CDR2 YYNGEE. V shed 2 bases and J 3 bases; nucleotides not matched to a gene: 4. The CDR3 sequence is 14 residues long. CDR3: CASSVTGVDYEQYF. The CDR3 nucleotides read TGTGCCAGCAGCGTGACAGGGGTCGACTACGAGCAGTACTTC. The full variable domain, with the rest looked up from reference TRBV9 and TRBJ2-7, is DSGVTQTPKHLITATGQRVTLRCSPRSGDLSVYWYQQSLDQGLQFLIQYYNGEERAKGNILERFSAQQFPDLHSELNLSSLELGDSALYFCASSVTGVDYEQYFGPGTRLTVT.

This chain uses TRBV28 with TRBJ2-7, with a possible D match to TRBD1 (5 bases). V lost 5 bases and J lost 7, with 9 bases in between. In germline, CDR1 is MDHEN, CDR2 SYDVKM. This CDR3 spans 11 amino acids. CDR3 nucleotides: TGTGCCAGCAGTCCCAGGACAGAGCAGTACTTC. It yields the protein CASSPRTEQYF.

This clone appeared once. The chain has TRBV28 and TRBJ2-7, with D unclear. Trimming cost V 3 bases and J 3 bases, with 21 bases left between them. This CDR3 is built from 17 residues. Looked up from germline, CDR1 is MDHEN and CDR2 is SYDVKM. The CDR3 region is CASSFNVGLLVNYEQYF. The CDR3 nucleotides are TGTGCCAGCAGTTTTAACGTGGGTCTTCTGGTGAACTACGAGCAGTACTTC. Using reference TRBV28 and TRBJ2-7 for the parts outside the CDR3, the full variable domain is DVKVTQSSRYLVKRTGEKVFLECVQDMDHENMFWYRQDPGLGLRLIYFSYDVKMKEKGDIPEGYSVSREKKERFSLILESASTNQTSMYLCASSFNVGLLVNYEQYFGPGTRLTVT.